The rows below give T cell receptor beta chains drawn from one sample of a study of identical twins. In TCRdb, the 5' RACE reads were re-called with MiXCR into one record per CDR3 protein. The repertoire holds approximately 220,000 distinct CDR3 sequences, with approximately 8.3% as singletons. This sample was shared with a second study, whose subject was yellow fever vaccine responses in identical twins.

Sequencing was done on a sample of memory (CD45RO+) T cells sorted from blood. Source of these receptors: a young woman in good health. The CDR3 runs from the conserved cysteine through the conserved F or W. The order of the fields is V gene, J gene, clone size, D gene, CDR3 protein, CDR3 DNA. D genes are given only for firm matches. Rows may omit the clone size; those that give it use once, few, many or a size class.

TRBV20-1	TRBJ2-5	NA	NA	CSARFGGGGETQYF	TGCAGTGCTAGGTTCGGCGGAGGGGGAGAGACCCAGTACTTC
TRBV20-1	TRBJ1-6	NA	NA	CSAKRGDRQNSPLHF	TGCAGTGCCAAAAGAGGTGACAGGCAGAATTCACCCCTCCACTTT
TRBV12-3/TRBV12-4	TRBJ1-5	NA	TRBD1	CASSPTGGGQPQHF	TGTGCCAGCAGTCCTACAGGGGGCGGCCAGCCCCAGCATTTT
TRBV2	TRBJ2-3	NA	NA	CASGILKGSTQYF	TGTGCCAGCGGAATTCTTAAGGGTAGCACGCAGTATTTT
TRBV20-1	TRBJ1-1	many	NA	CSATLGSPEAFF	TGCAGTGCCACCCTGGGGTCACCTGAAGCTTTCTTT
TRBV18	TRBJ2-3	few	TRBD2	CASSPTPGGASDTQYF	TGTGCCAGCTCACCAACCCCCGGGGGGGCCTCGGATACGCAGTATTTT
TRBV20-1	TRBJ2-3	many	NA	CSARRRGRTDTQYF	TGCAGTGCTAGAAGGCGGGGGCGCACAGATACGCAGTATTTT
TRBV6-6	TRBJ2-3	NA	NA	CASSYPTDTQYF	TGTGCCAGCAGTTACCCGACAGATACGCAGTATTTT
TRBV7-9	TRBJ1-4	many	NA	CASSPPPLNEKLFF	TGTGCCAGCAGCCCGCCACCACTTAATGAAAAACTGTTTTTT
TRBV3-1	TRBJ2-1	many	TRBD2	CASSPTQRLAGDRDEQFF	TGTGCCAGCAGTCCCACCCAGAGACTAGCGGGAGATCGCGATGAGCAGTTCTTC
TRBV28	TRBJ1-5	few	TRBD1	CASSPPGQGADQPQHF	TGTGCCAGCAGTCCCCCGGGACAGGGGGCGGATCAGCCCCAGCATTTT
TRBV29-1	TRBJ2-1	NA	TRBD1	CSVQGGDNEQFF	TGCAGCGTACAGGGGGGAGACAATGAGCAGTTCTTC
TRBV7-8	TRBJ2-7	many	NA	CASSKGILSYEQYF	TGTGCCAGCAGCAAAGGGATCTTATCCTACGAGCAGTACTTC
TRBV7-8	TRBJ2-3	many	TRBD2	CASRREAGTQYF	TGTGCCAGCAGGCGGGAGGCGGGTACGCAGTATTTT
TRBV11-1	TRBJ1-3	many	NA	CASSLNGWSTGNTIYF	TGTGCCAGCAGCTTAAACGGATGGAGTACTGGAAACACCATATATTTT
TRBV7-2	TRBJ1-1	many	TRBD1	CASSARDSMNTEAFF	TGTGCCAGCAGCGCCCGGGACAGCATGAACACTGAAGCTTTCTTT
TRBV7-3	TRBJ2-2	NA	NA	CASARDGANTGELFF	TGTGCCAGCGCCCGGGACGGTGCCAACACCGGGGAGCTGTTTTTT
TRBV5-1	TRBJ2-7	few	NA	CASSLGVGGSDYEQYF	TGCGCCAGCAGCTTGGGGGTAGGGGGGAGTGATTACGAGCAGTACTTC
TRBV20-1	TRBJ2-1	NA	TRBD2	CSATPLAGSYNEQFF	TGCAGTGCTACCCCACTAGCGGGCTCCTACAATGAGCAGTTCTTC
TRBV14	TRBJ2-1	many	TRBD2	CASSQETSGYTNNEQFF	TGTGCCAGCAGCCAAGAAACTAGCGGATACACAAACAATGAGCAGTTCTTC
TRBV20-1	TRBJ2-5	few	NA	CSARDLRGAQETQYF	TGCAGTGCTAGAGATCTCCGGGGGGCCCAAGAGACCCAGTACTTC
TRBV3-1	TRBJ1-4	few	NA	CASSSPGETTNEKLFF	TGTGCCAGCAGCTCGCCAGGGGAGACAACTAATGAAAAACTGTTTTTT
TRBV12-3/TRBV12-4	TRBJ2-3	many	NA	CASSPDGLTDTQYF	TGTGCCAGCAGTCCCGACGGACTCACAGATACGCAGTATTTT
TRBV3-1	TRBJ2-2	few	TRBD1	CASSQVGTVRGRELFF	TGTGCCAGCAGCCAAGTCGGGACAGTCAGGGGTCGGGAGCTGTTTTTT
TRBV7-3	TRBJ1-1	many	TRBD1	CASSPNRGAATEAFF	TGTGCCAGCAGCCCAAACAGGGGAGCAGCCACTGAAGCTTTCTTT
TRBV5-1	TRBJ2-5	NA	NA	CASNPLAGETQYF	TGCGCCAGCAATCCTTTAGCCGGAGAGACCCAGTACTTC
TRBV7-3	TRBJ2-2	NA	NA	CASSLTPGGELFF	TGTGCCAGCAGCTTAACCCCGGGCGGGGAGCTGTTTTTT
TRBV6-1	TRBJ2-7	NA	TRBD1	CASSVGQGVVYEQYF	TGTGCCAGCAGTGTCGGACAGGGGGTGGTCTACGAGCAGTACTTC
TRBV11-2	TRBJ2-5	few	TRBD1	CASSPQNRGGETQYF	TGTGCCAGCAGCCCCCAGAACAGGGGCGGAGAGACCCAGTACTTC
TRBV12-3/TRBV12-4	TRBJ2-1	many	NA	CASSLAGVLSDEQFF	TGTGCCAGCAGTTTAGCGGGAGTACTCAGCGATGAGCAGTTCTTC
TRBV6-5	TRBJ2-7	many	NA	CASSYSTGFEQYF	TGTGCCAGCAGTTACTCTACAGGGTTCGAGCAGTACTTC
TRBV6-5	TRBJ2-3	few	TRBD2	CASSYSFPSGGRTDTQYF	TGTGCCAGCAGTTACTCGTTCCCTAGCGGGGGGCGGACAGATACGCAGTATTTT
TRBV21-1	TRBJ2-7	many	NA	CASSKGTNYEQYF	TGTGCCAGCAGCAAAGGGACTAACTACGAGCAGTACTTC
TRBV4-3	TRBJ2-5	many	TRBD1	CASSQNFRGETQYF	TGCGCCAGCAGCCAAAATTTCAGGGGGGAGACCCAGTACTTC
TRBV6-2/TRBV6-3	TRBJ2-3	few	NA	CAIERLPSTDTQYF	TGTGCCATTGAGAGGCTCCCTAGCACAGATACGCAGTATTTT
TRBV5-1	TRBJ2-2	many	NA	CASSSRSSAGGELFF	TGCGCCAGCAGCTCTCGTAGTAGCGCAGGAGGGGAGCTGTTTTTT
TRBV7-9	TRBJ2-5	NA	TRBD2	CASDKREEETQYF	TGTGCCAGCGATAAGCGGGAGGAGGAGACCCAGTACTTC
TRBV28	TRBJ2-3	NA	TRBD2	CASSFASGRAFSGTDKQYF	TGTGCCAGCAGTTTCGCTAGCGGGAGGGCCTTCAGTGGCACAGATAAGCAGTATTTT
TRBV20-1	TRBJ2-5	many	TRBD2	CSAPSLGLAEETQYF	TGCAGTGCCCCTTCGTTGGGACTAGCGGAAGAGACCCAGTACTTC
TRBV21-1	TRBJ2-7	many	NA	CASSSFPGDTTYEQYF	TGTGCCAGCAGCTCGTTCCCAGGGGACACAACCTACGAGCAGTACTTC
TRBV7-2	TRBJ2-7	few	TRBD2	CASSLGGGRAFEQYF	TGTGCCAGCAGCTTAGGCGGCGGGAGGGCCTTCGAGCAGTACTTC
TRBV5-1	TRBJ1-2	many	NA	CASSLGVEVYGYTF	TGCGCCAGCAGCTTGGGAGTGGAGGTCTATGGCTACACCTTC
TRBV6-2/TRBV6-3	TRBJ2-1	few	NA	CASIAVNSYNEQFF	TGTGCCAGCATAGCGGTGAACTCCTACAATGAGCAGTTCTTC
TRBV9	TRBJ2-7	NA	TRBD2	CASSVGTSGVYEQYF	TGTGCCAGCAGCGTGGGGACTAGCGGGGTGTACGAGCAGTACTTC
TRBV20-1	TRBJ2-4	few	NA	CSARDMAVAKNIQYF	TGCAGTGCTAGAGATATGGCAGTAGCCAAAAACATTCAGTACTTC
TRBV7-2	TRBJ2-3	many	NA	CASSPDNTDTQYF	TGTGCCAGCAGCCCCGACAACACAGATACGCAGTATTTT
TRBV12-3/TRBV12-4	TRBJ2-3	many	NA	CASSSRGARYTDTQYF	TGTGCCAGCAGTTCTCGGGGGGCACGTTACACAGATACGCAGTATTTT
TRBV29-1	TRBJ2-4	many	NA	CSVGVENNIQYF	TGCAGCGTTGGGGTGGAGAACAACATTCAGTACTTC
TRBV29-1	TRBJ2-1	many	TRBD2	CSGLLAGGYNEQFF	TGCAGCGGCCTACTAGCGGGGGGCTACAATGAGCAGTTCTTC
TRBV5-5	TRBJ2-3	many	NA	CASSLGGGGPDTQYF	TGTGCCAGCAGCTTGGGAGGGGGAGGACCAGATACGCAGTATTTT
TRBV29-1	TRBJ1-1	NA	NA	CSTRTVNTEAFF	TGCAGCACTCGGACGGTAAACACTGAAGCTTTCTTT
TRBV5-1	TRBJ2-1	few	TRBD1	CASSPKFRDSNEQFF	TGCGCCAGCAGCCCGAAGTTTCGGGACAGCAATGAGCAGTTCTTC
TRBV4-3	TRBJ2-3	NA	NA	CASSPGGPGFRDTQYF	TGCGCCAGCAGCCCCGGGGGGCCGGGGTTCAGGGATACGCAGTATTTT
TRBV7-9	TRBJ2-3	NA	NA	CASSSNTRADTQYF	TGTGCCAGCAGTTCCAACACTAGGGCAGATACGCAGTATTTT